The 17 T cell receptor beta chains listed next were all sequenced from one sample in a study of cytomegalovirus exposure and HLA in healthy donors. With 60 Vbeta and 13 Jbeta primers, the PCR was carried out. Produced via immunoSEQ multiplex PCR; TCRdb's table is partial and in-frame only. The table lists some 180,000 clones, 77% of them singletons. The sample taken for sequencing was PBMCs. These receptors were collected from a man aged 18 to 29 in good health and CMV-seronegative.

This chain links TRBV19 with TRBJ1-5; 7 nucleotides agree with TRBD1. The CDR3 sequence is 15 residues long. Germline V CDR1 and CDR2: LNHDA, SQIVND (reference sequence). The trim removed 6 bases at V and 3 bases at J, leaving 8 bases unmatched. Written as DNA, the CDR3 is TGTGCCAGTAGGCCCTCGGGACAGCTCAATCAGCCCCAGCATTTT. Its protein is CASRPSGQLNQPQHF.

Note on this clone: A junction end diverges from the germline sequence, so it may reflect a read error. This chain connects TRBV7-7 to TRBJ2-7; possibly TRBD2 for D (6 bases). Germline CDR1 SSHAT, CDR2 FNYEAQ (reference sequence). The CDR3 loop spans 13 amino acids. DNA for the CDR3: TGTGCTAGCAGCCCCGGGAGTTCGGGAGAGCAGTACTTC. Translation gives CASSPGSSGEQYF.

The rearrangement links TRBV5-1 to TRBJ1-1, with D hard to call. Per germline, CDR1 SGHRS and CDR2 YFSETQ. The CDR3 extends over 14 amino acids. The V end lost 0 bases, the J end lost 2 bases, and 8 bases lay between the germline ends. CDR3 protein: CASSLATTNTEAFF. In DNA form, the CDR3 reads TGCGCCAGCAGCTTGGCAACCACAAACACTGAAGCTTTCTTT.

This sequence joins TRBV7-2 and TRBJ1-2; 9 bases are a match to TRBD1. The CDR3 extends over 13 amino acids. The germline gives CDR1 SGHTA, CDR2 FQGNSA. V shed 6 bases, J shed 8 bases, and the junction held 7 bases outside the gene matches. The CDR3 DNA is TGTGCCAGCAGACCAAGGACAGGGGAGGGCTACACCTTC. This gives the protein CASRPRTGEGYTF.

The V and J genes are TRBV6-5 and TRBJ2-2, with a weak D call TRBD1 (5 bases). Deletions cut 3 bases from V and 2 bases from J, with 10 bases between. The CDR3 extends over 15 amino acids. CDR1 and CDR2 from the germline V gene are MNHEY and SVGAGI. The CDR3 DNA reads TGTGCCAGCAGTTATAGGGGATATAACACCGGGGAGCTGTTTTTT. This translates into CASSYRGYNTGELFF.

This clone showed up just a few times. This sequence joins TRBV21-1 and TRBJ2-3; TRBD1 reflects the table's D call only, with no check against the DNA. TRBV21-1 corresponds to a pseudogene. CDR3 length equals 18 residues. In nucleotides, the CDR3 is TGTGCCAGCAGCACCTCAACGGGGGCAGGGGGAGCTTCAGATACGCAGTATTTT. Its translation is CASSTSTGAGGASDTQYF.

The chain couples TRBV4-2 to TRBJ2-7; 9 bases are shared with TRBD1. With 3 bases clipped from V and 4 bases from J, the junction kept 13 bases outside the gene matches. The CDR3 length is 17 residues. Germline CDR1 is LGHNA and CDR2 is YNFKEQ. The CDR3 protein is CASSQVGQGRHSYEQYF. DNA for the CDR3: TGTGCCAGCAGCCAGGTGGGACAGGGAAGGCATTCATACGAGCAGTACTTC.

V and J are TRBV11-2 and TRBJ2-4; 8 bases agree with TRBD1. Trimming cost V 4 bases and J 9 bases; bases outside gene matches: 11. This CDR3 is built from 15 residues. Germline CDR1 SGHAT, CDR2 FQNNGV. The CDR3 coding sequence is TGTGCCAGCAGCTCGGGACAGGCCGTTGGGGGCATTCAGTACTTC. This codes for CASSSGQAVGGIQYF.

The V and J genes are TRBV9 and TRBJ2-1, with 11 bases fitting TRBD2. The CDR3 length is 16 residues. Germline lookup yields CDR1 SGDLS and CDR2 YYNGEE. V dropped 0 bases and J dropped 4; count of bases not matched to a gene: 3. Written as DNA, the CDR3 is TGTGCCAGCAGCGTAGGGACTAGCGGGTCTTACAATGAGCAGTTCTTC. It is translated as CASSVGTSGSYNEQFF. Supplemented by reference TRBV9 and TRBJ2-1, the full variable domain reads DSGVTQTPKHLITATGQRVTLRCSPRSGDLSVYWYQQSLDQGLQFLIQYYNGEERAKGNILERFSAQQFPDLHSELNLSSLELGDSALYFCASSVGTSGSYNEQFFGPGTRLTVL.

This clone was observed a few times. The chain recombines TRBV19 with TRBJ2-7; 7 nucleotides match TRBD2. This CDR3 has 17 residues. Germline V lookup: CDR1 LNHDA, CDR2 SQIVND (reference sequence). V lost 5 bases, J lost 7 bases, and 20 bases stayed unmatched. The CDR3 nucleotides read TGTGCCAGTAGTCCACTAGCGTCGGGAGATTCACCGGGGGAGCAGTACTTC. It yields the protein CASSPLASGDSPGEQYF.

The CDR3 sequence: CATSRAGVRDISSYNEQFF. The CDR3 nucleotides are TGTGCCACCAGCAGAGCTGGGGTCCGGGACATAAGCTCCTACAATGAGCAGTTCTTC. V is TRBV15 and J is TRBJ2-1, with a possible D match to TRBD1 (6 bases). V was pared by 1 base and J by 0 bases, with 19 bases between. The CDR3 consists of 19 residues. CDR1 is LNHNV, CDR2 YYDKDF, per germline (reference sequence).

V and J are TRBV7-8 and TRBJ2-6; D remains unclear. V was trimmed by 2 bases and J by 4 bases, leaving 12 bases between them. The germline CDR1 and CDR2 sequences are SGHVS and FQNEAQ. This CDR3 is built from 16 residues. CDR3 sequence reads: CASSLPVTSGANVLTF. The CDR3 nucleotides are TGTGCCAGCAGCTTACCCGTCACATCCGGGGCCAACGTCCTGACTTTC. Based on the CDR3 plus reference TRBV7-8 and TRBJ2-6, the full variable domain is GAGVSQSPRYKVAKRGQDVALRCDPISGHVSLFWYQQALGQGPEFLTYFQNEAQLDKSGLPSDRFFAERPEGSVSTLKIQRTQQEDSAVYLCASSLPVTSGANVLTFGAGSRLTVL.

The chain has TRBV9 and TRBJ2-5; 16 nucleotides match TRBD2. Looked up from germline, CDR1 is SGDLS and CDR2 is YYNGEE. The CDR3 is 18 amino acids. V gave up 4 bases and J gave up 4 bases; unmatched junction bases: 10. The CDR3 DNA follows: TGTGCCAGCAGCCCACCGGGACTAGCGGGAGGGTTTTCAGAGACCCAGTACTTC. Amino acid sequence: CASSPPGLAGGFSETQYF.

This clone showed up just a few times. This chain links TRBV5-1 with TRBJ2-3; D perhaps matches TRBD2 (6 bases). The CDR3 has 15 amino acids. Between the trimmed V and J ends, which lost 5 bases and 0 bases, there was a span of 13 bases. Germline CDR1 reads SGHRS; CDR2 reads YFSETQ. CDR3 amino acids: CASRARLESTDTQYF. The DNA of the CDR3 is TGCGCCAGCAGGGCTCGACTAGAAAGCACAGATACGCAGTATTTT. The complete variable domain, with remaining parts taken from reference TRBV5-1 and TRBJ2-3, reads KAGVTQTPRYLIKTRGQQVTLSCSPISGHRSVSWYQQTPGQGLQFLFEYFSETQRNKGNFPGRFSGRQFSNSRSEMNVSTLELGDSALYLCASRARLESTDTQYFGPGTRLTVL.

This sequence joins TRBV28 and TRBJ1-5; 8 nucleotides match TRBD1. V was pared by 6 bases and J by 4 bases, with 8 bases of the junction left unmatched. The CDR3 is made up of 15 amino acids. Germline CDR1 reads MDHEN; CDR2 reads SYDVKM. The CDR3 sequence is CASRGQGAFNQPQHF. CDR3 sequence (DNA): TGTGCCAGCAGGGGGCAGGGGGCATTTAATCAGCCCCAGCATTTT.

This chain links TRBV13 with TRBJ2-7; 15 bases fit TRBD2. CDR3 length: 15 amino acids. Trimming cost V 7 bases and J 7 bases; bases outside gene matches: 8. The germline CDR1 and CDR2 sequences are PRHDT and FYEKMQ (reference sequence). The CDR3 DNA sequence: TGTGCCAGCAAGCTTAGTGGACTAGCGGGGGGGGAGCAGTACTTC. This sequence encodes CASKLSGLAGGEQYF.

The chain carries TRBV19 and TRBJ1-2; 9 bases align to TRBD1. This CDR3 is 15 amino acids long. After removal of 5 bases from V and 3 bases from J, the junction contained 7 bases not matched to a gene. Germline CDR1 LNHDA, CDR2 SQIVND (reference sequence). The DNA for the CDR3 is TGTGCCAGTAGTCCACGGGGACAGGGCCACTATGGCTACACCTTC. Protein sequence: CASSPRGQGHYGYTF.